This T cell receptor beta chain stems from a study of blood T cell repertoires in COVID-19. The table lists this clone with a few counts. Recruits, aged roughly 18 to 95 years, lived in approximately 26 US areas. Sequencing was performed with immunoSEQ multiplex PCR; in TCRdb, only in-frame clones are kept and a portion is missing. The table lists about 180,000 clones, approximately 85% of them singletons. The receptor was derived from a man in his forties who had recovered from COVID-19. The sequenced sample consisted of PBMCs or T cells enriched from blood (not recorded which).

The CDR3 sequence is CATSDFPQDEQFF. CDR3 nucleotides: TGTGCCACCAGTGATTTCCCACAGGATGAGCAGTTCTTC. This sequence joins TRBV24-1 and TRBJ2-1, with a weak D call TRBD1 (5 bases). The germline V gene has CDR1 KGHDR and CDR2 SFDVKD. CDR3 size: 13 residues. V dropped 1 base and J dropped 8 bases, with 8 bases sitting between them.